This TCR beta chain derives from a study of T-cell memory formation after mild COVID-19. On the study more broadly: The study found TCR clusters largely donor specific. General study results and limits: A balance of CD4 and CD8 characterized clones contracting day 15 to 85, whereas later expanders leaned CD4+. Shrinking CD4+ clones resided mostly in CM and EM, and CD8+ ones in EMRA.

It was 5'RACE with constant-segment primers that produced the TCR alpha and TCR beta cDNA libraries, which carried sample barcodes and UMIs. TCRdb passed the 5' RACE reads through MiXCR, listing each CDR3 protein once. The sample includes about 360,000 distinct CDR3 sequences, about an eighth of them seen just once. Trimming stripped 1 base from V and 7 bases from J, with 9 bases between. Germline V gene lookup returns CDR1 SGHRS and CDR2 YFSETQ. The CDR3 runs 13 residues. Details on this clonotype: Its antigen remains unknown.

The origin of this receptor is a young man who had mild COVID-19 (a few samples of this study predate the infection). Cell type and time point are not known. The gene calls are TRBV5-1 and TRBJ2-1, with D perhaps matching TRBD2 (5 bases). The sample was PBMCs or a T cell subset sorted from them (not recorded which). The CDR3 bases are TGCGCCAGCAGCTTGCTAGCAGGAAATGAGCAGTTCTTC. Encoded protein: CASSLLAGNEQFF.